The 25 T cell receptor beta chains below come from one sample, sequenced in a study of cytomegalovirus exposure and HLA in healthy donors. Use of 60 Vbeta and 13 Jbeta primers characterized the PCR. Method: immunoSEQ multiplex PCR; TCRdb's copy keeps in-frame clones and lacks some. Found here are about 190,000 clones, around 79% of them singletons; the top ten hold roughly 1.4%. Material: PBMCs. The receptors come from a woman between 50 and 59 years old in good health and CMV-seronegative.

The chain links TRBV20-1 to TRBJ2-5, with D unresolved. The germline V gene has CDR1 DFQATT and CDR2 SNEGSKA (reference sequence). The CDR3 covers 11 residues. Deletions cut 2 bases from V and 5 bases from J, with 6 bases between. The CDR3 here is CSARTWETQYF. CDR3 DNA sequence: TGCAGTGCTAGAACATGGGAGACCCAGTACTTC.

The chain uses TRBV6-5 and TRBJ2-1, with 9 bases lining up with TRBD1. Trimming at V came to 2 bases and at J to 6 bases, leaving 5 bases not matched to a gene. The CDR3 is made up of 15 amino acids. In germline, CDR1 is MNHEY, CDR2 SVGAGI. DNA of the CDR3: TGTGCCAGCAGTTACGGGGGACAGGGTGCCAATGAGCAGTTCTTC. Protein product: CASSYGGQGANEQFF.

V is TRBV19 and J is TRBJ2-7; possibly TRBD2 for D (5 bases). The CDR3 sequence is 14 residues long. Trimming stripped 5 bases from V and 0 bases from J, with 11 bases between. Germline V gene data show CDR1 as LNHDA and CDR2 as SQIVND (reference sequence). Here the CDR3 DNA reads TGTGCCAGTAGTCCCCGGCGGGCCTCCTACGAGCAGTACTTC. Its protein product is CASSPRRASYEQYF.

The chain uses TRBV27 and TRBJ2-7, with 11 bases fitting TRBD2. With V trimmed by 5 bases and J by 4 bases, 7 bases remained unmatched. The CDR3 covers 15 residues. The germline CDR1 and CDR2 sequences are MNHEY and SMNVEV (reference sequence). CDR3 region: CASSTRLAGKYEQYF. The CDR3 DNA follows: TGTGCCAGCAGTACTCGACTAGCGGGAAAATACGAGCAGTACTTC.

The chain couples TRBV28 to TRBJ1-2; 8 bases match TRBD1. Germline lookup yields CDR1 MDHEN and CDR2 SYDVKM. V was clipped by 5 bases and J by 4 bases; unmatched bases: 9. The CDR3 spans 15 residues. CDR3 residues: CASSTGRTGTYGYTF. For the CDR3, the DNA is TGTGCCAGCAGTACCGGACGGACAGGGACCTATGGCTACACCTTC.

The chain joins TRBV4-1 to TRBJ1-1; D gene unclear. This CDR3 region has 13 residues. The V and J ends lost 0 bases and 4 bases respectively, with 6 bases between them. Per germline, CDR1 MGHRA and CDR2 YSYEKL. CDR3 nucleotide sequence: TGCGCCAGCAGCCAAGATTGGAGCACTGAAGCTTTCTTT. Translation: CASSQDWSTEAFF.

The CDR3 region has the DNA TGCGCCAGCAGCCAAGATCAAGGGGTTCAGCCCCAGCATTTT. Translating it yields CASSQDQGVQPQHF. The chain is built from TRBV4-3 and TRBJ1-5; perhaps TRBD1 as D (5 bases). Trimming took 0 bases from V and 6 from J, leaving 9 bases between them. Germline values: CDR1 LGHNA, CDR2 YSLEER. This CDR3 region has 14 residues.

The gene calls are TRBV4-3 and TRBJ2-7, with 8 bases that match TRBD1. V was clipped by 1 base and J by 5 bases; unmatched bases: 4. This CDR3 spans 14 amino acids. The V gene's germline CDR1 is LGHNA and CDR2 YSLEER. In DNA form, the CDR3 reads TGCGCCAGCAGCCAAGCAGACAGGGGCCACGAGCAGTACTTC. Translation gives CASSQADRGHEQYF.

The chain has TRBV7-2 and TRBJ1-3, with D maybe TRBD1 (5 bases). The CDR3 is 13 residues long. Germline-derived CDR1 and CDR2 are SGHTA and FQGNSA. Trimming took off 4 bases at V and 8 bases at J, with 12 bases between the two ends. CDR3 DNA sequence: TGTGCCAGCAGCTCCGGACGGGGGGACACCATATATTTT. It specifies CASSSGRGDTIYF.

This chain joins TRBV7-2 and TRBJ2-1, with a tentative D call TRBD1 (5 bases). CDR3 size: 15 residues. V lost 6 bases to trimming and J lost 0 bases, with 12 bases between them. Germline assignment: CDR1 SGHTA and CDR2 FQGNSA. For the CDR3, the DNA is TGTGCCAGCAGGTACCAGGGATCCTCCTACAATGAGCAGTTCTTC. It codes for CASRYQGSSYNEQFF.

With regard to this clone: A read error may produce the germline difference seen at one junction end. The chain uses TRBV7-9 and TRBJ1-2; perhaps TRBD1 as D (5 bases). CDR1 and CDR2 (germline): SEHNR, FQNEAQ (reference sequence). CDR3 size: 15 residues. This CDR3 reads CASSLSGAGWDGYPF. DNA of the CDR3: TGTGCCAGCAGCTTAAGTGGGGCAGGGTGGGATGGCTACCCCTTC.

The rearrangement joins TRBV2 to TRBJ2-6; maybe TRBD1 (5 bases). Trimming took off 9 bases at V and 0 bases at J, with 12 bases between the two ends. The CDR3 contains 15 residues. CDR1 and CDR2 from the germline V gene are SNHLY and FYNNEI. The CDR3 here is CARKQVPSGANVLTF. The CDR3 DNA sequence: TGTGCCAGGAAACAGGTCCCCTCTGGGGCCAACGTCCTGACTTTC.

This chain uses TRBV6-5 with TRBJ1-6; the D is unclear. CDR3 length: 13 residues. Trimming removed 2 bases at V and 11 bases at J, with 10 bases between. CDR1 MNHEY and CDR2 SVGAGI come from the germline V gene. CDR3 bases: TGTGCCAGCAGTTACCTGGAGAAGGCACCCCTCCACTTT. It is translated as CASSYLEKAPLHF.

The chain recombines TRBV7-3 with TRBJ2-1, with D unresolved. The germline gives CDR1 SGHTA, CDR2 FQGTGA. The V and J ends lost 2 bases and 1 base respectively, with 9 bases between them. The CDR3 consists of 15 residues. The CDR3 coding sequence is TGTGCCAGCAGCTTAGGCGGTAATTCCTACAATGAGCAGTTCTTC. Translated, it gives CASSLGGNSYNEQFF.

The chain carries TRBV28 and TRBJ2-3; maybe TRBD2 (6 bases). CDR1 MDHEN and CDR2 SYDVKM come from the germline V gene. This CDR3 is built from 12 residues. V was trimmed by 8 bases and J by 4 bases, leaving 10 bases between them. CDR3 region: CASVGGADTQYF. The CDR3 nucleotides read TGTGCCAGCGTGGGGGGTGCAGATACGCAGTATTTT.

V is TRBV19 and J is TRBJ1-5; no definite D call. CDR1 LNHDA and CDR2 SQIVND come from the germline V gene (reference sequence). CDR3 size: 15 residues. V was pared by 6 bases and J by 0 bases, with 12 bases between. As DNA, the CDR3 is TGTGCCAGTAGAACTAAACGGATTAGCAATCAGCCCCAGCATTTT. Its translation is CASRTKRISNQPQHF.

The rearrangement links TRBV4-3 to TRBJ2-7; D is possibly TRBD2 (5 bases). This CDR3 is 14 amino acids long. The germline V gene encodes CDR1 LGHNA and CDR2 YSLEER. With 1 base removed from V and 6 bases from J, the gap between germline ends came to 13 bases. This CDR3 reads CASSQGPTGSEQYF. CDR3 coding DNA: TGCGCCAGCAGCCAAGGCCCCACTGGGAGCGAGCAGTACTTC.

The chain recombines TRBV15 with TRBJ2-3; a possible D gene is TRBD1 (6 bases). Germline V lookup: CDR1 LNHNV, CDR2 YYDKDF (reference sequence). This CDR3 is 15 amino acids long. V was trimmed by 0 bases and J by 2 bases, leaving 9 bases between them. Here the CDR3 DNA reads TGTGCCACCAGCAGAGACAGGGGTCTCACAGATACGCAGTATTTT. Protein product: CATSRDRGLTDTQYF.

This clone is a singleton in its sample. The germline gene is not matched at one end of the junction; a read error may be the cause. This chain joins TRBV7-9 and TRBJ1-1; D is unclear. Germline-derived CDR1 and CDR2 are SEHNR and FQNEAQ (reference sequence). This CDR3 has 13 residues. CDR3 coding DNA: TGTTCCAGCAGCTTAGGACCAGGCACTGAAGCTTTCTTT. The encoded protein is CSSSLGPGTEAFF.

The chain joins TRBV10-3 to TRBJ2-7, with 11 bases matching TRBD2. Losses at the gene ends were 7 bases for V and 0 bases for J; bases not matched to a gene: 5. Germline assignment: CDR1 ENHRY and CDR2 SYGVKD. This CDR3 contains 15 residues. The CDR3 bases are TGTGCCATCATGACTAGCGGGGTGAGCTCCTACGAGCAGTACTTC. It is translated as CAIMTSGVSSYEQYF.

V usage is TRBV11-2 and J usage is TRBJ2-5, with TRBD2 as a possible D gene (6 bases). The CDR3 consists of 15 residues. The V end lost 5 bases, the J end lost 2 bases, and 15 bases lay between the germline ends. Germline V lookup: CDR1 SGHAT, CDR2 FQNNGV. The CDR3 DNA is TGTGCCAGCAGCCCGGCCCCGACTAGACAAGAGACCCAGTACTTC. Amino acids: CASSPAPTRQETQYF.

V is TRBV5-3 and J is TRBJ1-1; 7 bases are shared with TRBD1. TRBV5-3 is annotated as an ORF whose role is uncertain. Trimming removed 6 bases from V and 0 bases from J; junction bases left unmatched: 8. The CDR3 is 15 amino acids. CDR3 in amino acids: CARTLARGLNTEAFF. CDR3 bases: TGTGCCAGAACTCTTGCGAGGGGGCTGAACACTGAAGCTTTCTTT.

This clone appeared once. V usage is TRBV5-6 and J usage is TRBJ2-1; D is unclear. Germline assignment: CDR1 SGHDT and CDR2 YYEEEE. The CDR3 covers 15 residues. Trimming stripped 3 bases from V and 0 bases from J, with 10 bases between. The CDR3 protein is CASSWRRLSYNEQFF. Here the CDR3 DNA reads TGTGCCAGCAGCTGGCGCAGACTCTCCTACAATGAGCAGTTCTTC. The variable domain in full, completed from reference TRBV5-6 and TRBJ2-1, reads DAGVTQSPTHLIKTRGQQVTLRCSPKSGHDTVSWYQQALGQGPQFIFQYYEEEERQRGNFPDRFSGHQFPNYSSELNVNALLLGDSALYLCASSWRRLSYNEQFFGPGTRLTVL.

This clone was seen a handful of times. V usage is TRBV4-3 and J usage is TRBJ2-3; D ambiguous. Germline loops: CDR1 LGHNA, CDR2 YSLEER. The CDR3 has 15 amino acids. Deletions cut 0 bases from V and 3 bases from J, with 10 bases between. CDR3 loop: CASSQDHSWTDTQYF. CDR3 coding DNA: TGCGCCAGCAGCCAAGATCACTCGTGGACAGATACGCAGTATTTT.

The chain uses TRBV27 and TRBJ2-7, with 10 bases matching TRBD2. The length of the CDR3 is 18 residues. Per the germline V gene, CDR1 is MNHEY and CDR2 is SMNVEV (reference sequence). With V trimmed by 3 bases and J by 4 bases, 15 bases remained unmatched. The CDR3 sequence: CASSFLTKSGRAEYEQYF. The CDR3 nucleotides read TGTGCCAGCAGTTTCCTCACCAAAAGCGGGAGGGCCGAGTACGAGCAGTACTTC.